What follows are 4 T cell receptor beta chains derived from one specimen sequenced in a study of identical twins (dated by TCRdb to between 2015 and 2016). The method behind the library was 5' RACE. Sequenced using an Illumina HiSeq 2000. TCRdb reran the public reads through fastp at Q25 and MiXCR, keeping productive beta chains. Rows are combined by CDR3 protein, so each entry shows the most common genes and DNA. Here the sample has roughly 690,000 distinct CDR3 sequences; 5.5% to 6.5% occur a single time. Of the sample, roughly 2% falls within the top ten clones. Sequenced input: naive T cells sorted from blood. The sample's cell subset or site label, in plain terms: cells isolated with a human naive T-cell isolation kit. These receptor sequences come from a man between 18 and 35 years old in good health.

This clonotype was seen many times. The chain joins TRBV4-3 to TRBJ2-5; D might be TRBD1 (5 bases). CDR1 is LGHNA, CDR2 YSLEER, per germline. Trimming stripped 3 bases from V and 0 bases from J, with 5 bases between. The CDR3 loop spans 13 amino acids. CDR3 residues: CASSQTDQETQYF. In DNA, the CDR3 is TGCGCCAGCAGCCAGACAGACCAAGAGACCCAGTACTTC.

The sample holds many counts of this clonotype. This chain joins TRBV6-1 and TRBJ1-4; the D is unclear. Trimming pared 6 bases from V and 7 bases from J, leaving 24 bases between. The CDR3 is 17 amino acids. Germline-derived CDR1 and CDR2 are MNHNS and SASEGT. The CDR3 DNA reads as TGTGCCAGCAGCCACGAACCAACCCCGACTGACACTGAAAAACTGTTTTTT. Amino acids: CASSHEPTPTDTEKLFF.

This clonotype was detected a few times. The V call is TRBV12-3 or TRBV12-4, the J call TRBJ1-2, with a possible D match to TRBD1 (5 bases). The V end was cut by 2 bases, the J end by 6 bases, with 13 bases between. The CDR3 is made up of 14 amino acids. The CDR3 DNA follows: TGTGCCAGCAGTTTAAGTCGGGGGAATAATGGCTACACCTTC. Its translation is CASSLSRGNNGYTF.

The chain combines TRBV9 with TRBJ2-7; the match to TRBD2 covers 11 bases. Germline V gives CDR1 SGDLS, CDR2 YYNGEE. V was pared by 2 bases and J by 5 bases, with 9 bases of the junction left unmatched. This CDR3 is 16 amino acids long. The CDR3 DNA reads as TGTGCCAGCAGCGTGGGGGCTAGCGGGAGGTCCCACGAGCAGTACTTC. Translation: CASSVGASGRSHEQYF.